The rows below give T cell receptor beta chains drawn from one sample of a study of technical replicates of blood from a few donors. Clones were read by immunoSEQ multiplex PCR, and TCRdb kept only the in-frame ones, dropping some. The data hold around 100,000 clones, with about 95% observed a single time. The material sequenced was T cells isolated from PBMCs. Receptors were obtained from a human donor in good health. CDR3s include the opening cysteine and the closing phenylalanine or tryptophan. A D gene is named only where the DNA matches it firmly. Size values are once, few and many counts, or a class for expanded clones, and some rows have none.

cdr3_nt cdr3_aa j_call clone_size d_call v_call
TGTGCCACCAGCAGAGAGCGGGAGGGCCTCAATGAGCAGTTCTTC CATSREREGLNEQFF TRBJ2-1 - TRBD2 TRBV15
TGTGCCAGCAGCCAAGGTACTAGCGGGAGCCATGAGCAGTTCTTC CASSQGTSGSHEQFF TRBJ2-1 - TRBD2 TRBV14
TGTGCCAGTAGTTGGCAGGGGAAAGTCAACGAGCAGTACTTC CASSWQGKVNEQYF TRBJ2-7 - - TRBV19
TGTGCCAGCTCACCGGGACAGGGGAACTATGGCTACACCTTC CASSPGQGNYGYTF TRBJ1-2 - TRBD1 TRBV18
TGTGCCAGCAGCTTGACAGGGAATCAGCCCCAGCATTTT CASSLTGNQPQHF TRBJ1-5 - TRBD1 TRBV11-2
TGTGCCAGCAGGCACAGGGTCGCTGAAGCTTTCTTT CASRHRVAEAFF TRBJ1-1 - - TRBV28
TGCGCCAGCAGCTTGACGGGACACCAGAACACTGAAGCTTTCTTT CASSLTGHQNTEAFF TRBJ1-1 - - TRBV5-1
TGTGCCAGCAGCTCCCAATGGGACAGCTCCTACGAGCAGTACTTC CASSSQWDSSYEQYF TRBJ2-7 - TRBD1 TRBV13
TGTGCCATCAAGCTGGGACTAGCCGAAAACAATGAGCAGTTCTTC CAIKLGLAENNEQFF TRBJ2-1 - TRBD2 TRBV10-3
TGTGCCAGCAGCTTCGATCTTAACAGGGGACTTGAAAAACTGTTTTTT CASSFDLNRGLEKLFF TRBJ1-4 - TRBD1 TRBV7-2
TGTGCCAGTCGGCTACAGATTAACACTGAAGCTTTCTTT CASRLQINTEAFF TRBJ1-1 - - TRBV6-5
TGTGCCAGCAGCCAGGGCTATAGCAATCAGCCCCAGCATTTT CASSQGYSNQPQHF TRBJ1-5 - - TRBV7-9
TGTGCCAGCAGCACTGACAGGGACCCTGAAGCTTTCTTT CASSTDRDPEAFF TRBJ1-1 - TRBD1 TRBV7-9
TGTGCCAGCAGTTCCGGGATAAAGACTGAAGCTTTCTTT CASSSGIKTEAFF TRBJ1-1 - - TRBV6-1
TGTGCCATCAGTGAGTTGCGGGAGGTTCCCGAGCAGTACTTC CAISELREVPEQYF TRBJ2-7 - TRBD2 TRBV10-3
TGTGCCAGCACGCACCTTTCGACAGGACTCAACGAGCAGTACTTC CASTHLSTGLNEQYF TRBJ2-7 once - TRBV6-1
TGTGCCAGCAGCTTTAGGCGGGGGAGCTCCTACGAGCAGTACTTC CASSFRRGSSYEQYF TRBJ2-7 - TRBD2 TRBV5-6
TGCGCCAGCAGCTTGGAGCAGGGGGCGCAGGGCTACACCTTC CASSLEQGAQGYTF TRBJ1-2 - TRBD1 TRBV5-1
TGTGCCAGCAGTTTAGAGGGTAGCTACACCTTC CASSLEGSYTF TRBJ1-2 - - TRBV28
TGTGCCAGCAGGGAACAGGGGGCGGGCGGCTACACCTTC CASREQGAGGYTF TRBJ1-2 - TRBD1 TRBV2
TGCGCCAGCAGCTTGGGCGGGACAGGGAGCTATAACTATGGCTACACCTTC CASSLGGTGSYNYGYTF TRBJ1-2 - TRBD1 TRBV5-1
TGTGCCAGCAGTTATGGACGGACAACGGTGGGTAACACTGAAGCTTTCTTT CASSYGRTTVGNTEAFF TRBJ1-1 - - TRBV27
TGTGCCAGCTTAGACAGGGGGCATAGTGGGGCCAACGTCCTGACTTTC CASLDRGHSGANVLTF TRBJ2-6 - TRBD1 TRBV9
TGTGCCAGCAGTTACGGCGGGACTAGTAGGTATGAGCAGTTCTTC CASSYGGTSRYEQFF TRBJ2-1 - TRBD2 TRBV6-5
TGTGCCGGGTCCGGGACAGGGCTTGGTGGCTACACCTTC CAGSGTGLGGYTF TRBJ1-2 - TRBD1 TRBV2
TGTGCCAGCAGCTTAGTGACTAGCAAGTGGGGGGATACGCAGTATTTT CASSLVTSKWGDTQYF TRBJ2-3 - TRBD2 TRBV7-9
TGTGCCAGCAGCTTCTCTAGGCAAGAGACCCAGTACTTC CASSFSRQETQYF TRBJ2-5 - - TRBV5-4
TGCAGCGTTGAGGCAGAGCAGTTCTTC CSVEAEQFF TRBJ2-1 - - TRBV29-1
TGTGCCAGCTCCGGGCGGGACCCGGGACAGGGTTTGACCCAGTACTTC CASSGRDPGQGLTQYF TRBJ2-5 - TRBD1 TRBV18
TGTGCCAGCAGCTTGGGCGGACAGGGGAACACTGAAGCTTTCTTT CASSLGGQGNTEAFF TRBJ1-1 - TRBD1 TRBV7-3
TGTGCCAGCAGTTCCGGACTTGCCCTTAATGAAAAACTGTTTTTT CASSSGLALNEKLFF TRBJ1-4 - - TRBV28
TGTGCCAGCAGTGGACTAGGCTACAATGAGCAGTTCTTC CASSGLGYNEQFF TRBJ2-1 - TRBD2 TRBV11-3
TGTGCCAGCATTTATTCCGGGAGCCAGTCCTACGAGCAGTACTTC CASIYSGSQSYEQYF TRBJ2-7 - - TRBV6-1
TGTGCCAGTAGTATAGCAGGTAGCGGGAAGGCCGGGGAGCTGTTTTTT CASSIAGSGKAGELFF TRBJ2-2 - TRBD2 TRBV19
TGTGCCAGTAGTATAGGGACAGCTAACTATGGCTACACCTTC CASSIGTANYGYTF TRBJ1-2 - - TRBV19
TGTGCCAGCGCACAGGGTAATTCACCCCTCCACTTT CASAQGNSPLHF TRBJ1-6 - - TRBV6-5
TGCGCCAGCAGCTTGGTAGATATTTCAACTAATGAAAAACTGTTTTTT CASSLVDISTNEKLFF TRBJ1-4 - - TRBV5-1
TGTGCCATCAGTGAGGGACTAGTGGAGACCCAGTACTTC CAISEGLVETQYF TRBJ2-5 - TRBD2 TRBV10-3
TGCGCCAGCACAAGGGGGGGCTCCTACGAGCAGTACTTC CASTRGGSYEQYF TRBJ2-7 - - TRBV5-1
TGTGCCAGTAGTATAGTTCAGGGGGAATACTCTGGAAACACCATATATTTT CASSIVQGEYSGNTIYF TRBJ1-3 - TRBD1 TRBV19
TGTGCCAGCAGTTTTGACACCCTAGAGACCCAGTACTTC CASSFDTLETQYF TRBJ2-5 - - TRBV27
TGTGCCAGCAGTCACACTAGCCTCAATGAGCAGTTCTTC CASSHTSLNEQFF TRBJ2-1 - - TRBV6-6
TGTGCCAGCAGCTTGGGCCCGGGAGGGCAGCCCCAGCATTTT CASSLGPGGQPQHF TRBJ1-5 - - TRBV5-8
TGTGCCAGCAGTGGAACGGGGGGATTAGAAGTCTATGGCTACACCTTC CASSGTGGLEVYGYTF TRBJ1-2 - - TRBV2
TGTGCCAGCCATAGGACAGGGGGGAACACTGAAGCTTTCTTT CASHRTGGNTEAFF TRBJ1-1 once TRBD1 TRBV6-5
TGTGCCAGTGGAAACCGGGACAGGCCCTATGGCTACACCTTC CASGNRDRPYGYTF TRBJ1-2 - TRBD1 TRBV19